Described below is a single T cell receptor beta chain sequence and its context. The age range of participants was about 18 to 100 years, with residence in about two dozen US areas. Recovered participants had two consecutive negative NP/OP PCR tests, healthcare professional clearance, or symptom resolution. Per the original methods: Reference gene primers were amplified, and this amplification served to estimate nucleated cell counts. Using immunoSEQ multiplex PCR, the repertoire was profiled, and TCRdb retains in-frame clones only, with some absent. For V, J and clone size, that table is used; D and trimming come from the DNA. Of around 150,000 clones in the sample, roughly 90% were seen once. The germline V gene encodes CDR1 SGHNT and CDR2 YYREEE (reference sequence). The V end was cut by 4 bases, the J end by 6 bases, with 16 bases between. This CDR3 has 15 amino acids. The data derive from a study of blood T cell repertoires in COVID-19. Whole-study context: Researchers got acute and convalescent COVID-19 samples from the United States, Italy and Spain.

The TCR originated in a woman aged 45 to 65 who had recovered from COVID-19. This chain joins TRBV5-4 and TRBJ2-2; possibly TRBD2 for D (6 bases). Sequencing input: PBMCs or T cells enriched from blood (not recorded which). DNA for the CDR3: TGTGCCAGCAGCCACAAAATAGCGGTTGCCGGGGAGCTGTTTTTT. Translated, it gives CASSHKIAVAGELFF.